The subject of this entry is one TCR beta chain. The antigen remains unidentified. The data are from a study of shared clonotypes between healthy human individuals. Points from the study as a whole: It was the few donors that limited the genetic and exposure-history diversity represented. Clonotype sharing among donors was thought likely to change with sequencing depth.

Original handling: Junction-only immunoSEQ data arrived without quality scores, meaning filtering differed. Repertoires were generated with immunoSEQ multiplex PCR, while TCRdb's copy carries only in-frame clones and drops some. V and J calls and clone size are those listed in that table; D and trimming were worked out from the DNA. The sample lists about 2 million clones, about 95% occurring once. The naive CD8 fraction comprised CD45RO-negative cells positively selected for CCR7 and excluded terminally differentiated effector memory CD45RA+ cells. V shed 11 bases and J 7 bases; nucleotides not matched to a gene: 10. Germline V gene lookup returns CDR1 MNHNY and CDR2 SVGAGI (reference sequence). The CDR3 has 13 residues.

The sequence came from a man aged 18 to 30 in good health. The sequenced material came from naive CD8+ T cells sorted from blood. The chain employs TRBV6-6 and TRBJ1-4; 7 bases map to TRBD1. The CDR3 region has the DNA TGTGCCGCCGGATGGGCAGGGGGTGAAAAACTGTTTTTT. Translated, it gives CAAGWAGGEKLFF.